This T cell receptor (beta chain) was recovered during a study of blood T cell repertoires in COVID-19. The wider study: The analysed material was cDNA or gDNA that came from T cells, B-cell-depleted T cells, or PBMCs.

Looked up from germline, CDR1 is MNHEY and CDR2 is SVGAGI. Deletions cut 5 bases from V and 7 bases from J, with 14 bases between. The CDR3 is 13 residues long. The data were produced by immunoSEQ multiplex PCR, yet TCRdb's version contains in-frame clones alone and is incomplete. The sample lists about 200,000 clones, 70% to 90% occurring once. This sequence originates from a human donor with active or convalescent COVID-19. The donor label of this sample is uncertain. Material for sequencing was peripheral blood. The gene calls are TRBV6-5 and TRBJ1-2, with D unclear. In DNA form, the CDR3 reads TGTGCCAGCAGTATTTCGGGTCCTGGTGGCTACACCTTC. Translating it yields CASSISGPGGYTF.